This T cell receptor (beta chain) originates from a study of OX40 agonist ivuxolimab in advanced cancers. In the study overall: Participants, roughly 81% male, averaged around 64 years of age, ranging from roughly 23 to 90.

The germline V gene has CDR1 SGHVS and CDR2 FNYEAQ. V gave up 2 bases and J gave up 2 bases, with 0 bases separating them. This CDR3 contains 11 residues. TCRdb's copy holds only in-frame clones and misses some; the assay was immunoSEQ multiplex PCR. The sample holds about 94,000 clones, around 86% seen once. Study-wide results and limits: Expanded clones were, on average, more numerous among CD8+ T cells than CD4+. Both CD4+ and CD8+ T cell populations in blood had undergone clonal expansion by week 6 at 0.1 to 3.0 mg/kg. Nonresponders, in some cases, also had low normalized T-cell clonal expansion.

On this clone: Its antigen remains unknown.

This receptor was identified in an adult with an advanced solid tumor such as melanoma, head and neck, liver or kidney cancer. The source material was CD4+ or CD8+ T cells sorted from blood, sampled in a trial of the OX40 agonist ivuxolimab. This chain joins TRBV7-6 and TRBJ2-5; unclear D gene. Written as DNA, the CDR3 is TGTGCCAGCAGCTTACAAGAGACCCAGTACTTC. Its translation: CASSLQETQYF.